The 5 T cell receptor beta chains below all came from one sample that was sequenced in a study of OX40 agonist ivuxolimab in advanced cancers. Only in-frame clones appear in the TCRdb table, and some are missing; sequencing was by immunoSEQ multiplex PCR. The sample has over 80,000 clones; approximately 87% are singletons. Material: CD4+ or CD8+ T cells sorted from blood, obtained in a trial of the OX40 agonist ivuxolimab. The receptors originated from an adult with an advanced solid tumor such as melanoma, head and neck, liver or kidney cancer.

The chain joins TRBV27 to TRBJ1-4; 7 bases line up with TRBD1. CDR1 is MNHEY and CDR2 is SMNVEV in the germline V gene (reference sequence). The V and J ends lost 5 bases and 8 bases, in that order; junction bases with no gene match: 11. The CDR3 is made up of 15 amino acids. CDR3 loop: CASSDPGTAAEKLFF. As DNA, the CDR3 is TGTGCCAGCAGTGATCCCGGGACAGCCGCCGAAAAACTGTTTTTT.

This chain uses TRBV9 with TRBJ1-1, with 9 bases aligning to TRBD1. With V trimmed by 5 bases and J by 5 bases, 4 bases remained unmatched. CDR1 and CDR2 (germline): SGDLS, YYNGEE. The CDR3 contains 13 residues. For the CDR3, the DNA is TGTGCCAGCAGTCCGGGACAGGGTACTGAAGCTTTCTTT. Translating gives CASSPGQGTEAFF.

CDR3 DNA: TGTGCCAGCAGCTTGGCTGGTGTAGTATCCTACGAGCAGTACTTC. Its protein is CASSLAGVVSYEQYF. The chain links TRBV5-5 to TRBJ2-7, with unresolved D. The CDR3 runs 15 residues. Germline V CDR1 and CDR2: SGHKS, YYEKEE (reference sequence). The V and J ends lost 0 bases and 1 base respectively, with 11 bases between them.

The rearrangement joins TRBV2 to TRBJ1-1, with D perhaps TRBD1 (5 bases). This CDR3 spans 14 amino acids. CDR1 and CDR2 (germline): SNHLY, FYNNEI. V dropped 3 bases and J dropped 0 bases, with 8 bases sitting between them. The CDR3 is CASSEGGMNTEAFF. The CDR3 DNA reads TGTGCCAGCAGTGAGGGGGGGATGAACACTGAAGCTTTCTTT. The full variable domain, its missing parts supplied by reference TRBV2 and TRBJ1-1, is EPEVTQTPSHQVTQMGQEVILRCVPISNHLYFYWYRQILGQKVEFLVSFYNNEISEKSEIFDDQFSVERPDGSNFTLKIRSTKLEDSAMYFCASSEGGMNTEAFFGQGTRLTVV.

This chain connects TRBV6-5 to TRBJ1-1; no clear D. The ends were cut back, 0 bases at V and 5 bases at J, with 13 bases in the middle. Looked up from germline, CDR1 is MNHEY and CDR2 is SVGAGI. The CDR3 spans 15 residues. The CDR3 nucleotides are TGTGCCAGCAGTTACTCCCCCCTTCCAGGAACTGAAGCTTTCTTT. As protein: CASSYSPLPGTEAFF.